Reported below is one T cell receptor beta chain. Its antigen is undetermined. This record comes from a study of graft-versus-host responses after intestinal transplantation. Study as a whole: Every recipient had anti-thymocyte globulin induction and two to four years of tacrolimus plus steroids. The study's findings and limits: Peak levels of circulating GvH clones tracked with early post-transplant HvG declines.

CDR3 length: 14 residues. The germline V gene encodes CDR1 MGHRA and CDR2 YSYEKL. V lost 4 bases, J lost 5 bases, and 14 bases lay in between. The method was immunoSEQ multiplex PCR; TCRdb's version includes in-frame clones alone and lacks a portion of them. The sample lists under 130,000 clones; approximately 93% were seen once. The receptor was derived from a human donor who received an intestinal transplant. This chain uses TRBV4-1 with TRBJ1-2; TRBD1 is a possible D gene (5 bases). The sequencing here drew on unstimulated CD8+ T cells sorted from spleen or lymph node cells, taken before intestinal transplant. The CDR3 here is CASSLTGTPYGYTF. As DNA, the CDR3 is TGCGCCAGCAGCCTAACCGGGACGCCGTATGGCTACACCTTC.